This T cell receptor (beta chain) is from a study of T-cell reconstitution after alpha-beta-depleted transplantation in children. Study-level points and caveats: Reportedly, only several hundred clones from non-depleted graft cells drove alpha-beta T-cell counts at about two months. Certain patients had high TCRbeta diversity at day 60, and it came from recipient T cells and thymic progenitors that survived. The main origin of T-cell counts and diversity one year after transplant was newly produced T cells.

V lost 5 bases, J lost 4 bases, and 4 bases stayed unmatched. Germline V lookup: CDR1 MDHEN, CDR2 SYDVKM. This CDR3 has 13 residues. Molecular barcoding with unique molecular identifiers was used for the TCRbeta library. One entry per CDR3 protein, called by TCRdb with MiXCR from the PCR reads. The sample contains fewer than 550,000 distinct CDR3 sequences, roughly an eighth of which appear only once. On this clonotype itself: As yet, its antigen is unknown.

Material: PBMCs, mostly from graft donor cells, obtained 180 days after TCRalphabeta/CD19-depleted stem cell transplant. This chain connects TRBV28 to TRBJ2-7, with 8 bases matching TRBD1. The clonotype comes from a female patient aged 2 to 10 who had a stem cell transplant for aplastic anemia, so the T cells may come from the graft donor. CDR3 sequence: CASSPGGRYEQYF. The CDR3 DNA reads as TGTGCCAGCAGTCCAGGGGGCAGGTACGAGCAGTACTTC.